Sequencing of this T cell receptor beta chain was carried out in a study of blood T cell repertoires in COVID-19. Profiled with immunoSEQ multiplex PCR; TCRdb holds only in-frame clones, not every one. This sample carries some 260,000 clones, 80% to 90% of them seen once, and the ten largest clones take over 1.3%. On this clone: The junction departs from the called germline gene at one end, perhaps through a read error.

There are 13 residues in the CDR3. In germline, CDR1 is KGHDR, CDR2 SFDVKD. The J gene is TRBJ1-2, the V gene TRBV24-1; D perhaps matches TRBD1 (6 bases). The sequenced material came from peripheral blood. This TCR was recovered from a man older than 75 with acute or convalescent COVID-19. The CDR3, as DNA: TGTGCCACCAGTGATTTGGGGACGGGACACCCAGTATTC. Protein sequence: CATSDLGTGHPVF.